The T cell receptor (beta chain) under discussion was sequenced for a study of read filtering for tumor transcriptome and immune sequencing. From 300 to 400 ng of RNA, a library with molecular barcoded alpha/delta and beta/gamma adaptors was made. TCRdb processed the reads anew with MiXCR; each CDR3 protein has one entry. The sample carries about 58,000 distinct CDR3 sequences, around an eighth recorded once. The table lists this clonotype with a few counts. The sequenced sample consisted of a population of CD138-negative cells sorted from bone marrow. This receptor was taken from a donor over 35 with multiple myeloma.

CDR3 bases: TGTGCCAGCAGCCAAGTTTTAGCGGGGGGGCGTTACAATGAGCAGTTCTTC. Protein product: CASSQVLAGGRYNEQFF. V is TRBV4-2 and J is TRBJ2-1, with 11 bases identical to TRBD2. V shed 1 base and J 4 bases; nucleotides not matched to a gene: 6. CDR1 and CDR2 from the germline V gene are LGHNA and YNFKEQ. This CDR3 has 17 amino acids.